Listed below are T cell receptor beta chains from one sample, sequenced in a study of blood T cell repertoires in COVID-19. Profiling relied on immunoSEQ multiplex PCR, and the TCRdb table lists in-frame clones only, not all of them. Altogether 300,000 to 500,000 clones are present, over 75% being singletons, with the ten largest covering approximately 0.96%. Material: PBMCs or T cells enriched from blood (not recorded which). The receptors shown here come from a woman aged 30 to 39 with acute COVID-19. CDR3s include the opening cysteine and the closing phenylalanine or tryptophan. A D gene is named only where the DNA matches it firmly.

v_call	j_call	d_call	cdr3_aa	cdr3_nt
TRBV25-1	TRBJ1-5	NA	CASSDRQRNQPQHF	TGTGCCAGCAGTGACCGACAGCGCAATCAGCCCCAGCATTTT
TRBV19	TRBJ2-2	TRBD1	CASRTGTANTGELFF	TGTGCCAGTAGGACCGGGACAGCCAACACCGGGGAGCTGTTTTTT
TRBV5-1	TRBJ1-1	NA	CASSPRTLNTEAFF	TGCGCCAGCAGTCCTAGGACATTGAACACTGAAGCTTTCTTT
TRBV6-5	TRBJ1-2	NA	CASTNQVGGYTF	TGTGCCAGCACCAACCAAGTCGGTGGCTACACCTTC
TRBV4-1	TRBJ1-6	TRBD1	CASSQDWRTGVPSPLHF	TGCGCCAGCAGCCAAGATTGGAGGACAGGGGTTCCTTCACCCCTCCACTTT
TRBV24-1	TRBJ2-5	TRBD1	CATSGRGTGRETQYF	TGTGCCACCAGTGGTCGAGGGACAGGGCGCGAGACCCAGTACTTC
TRBV19	TRBJ1-3	NA	CASSISPGNTIYF	TGTGCCAGTAGTATTAGTCCCGGAAACACCATATATTTT
TRBV24-1	TRBJ2-1	TRBD1	CATSGGQGYNEQFF	TGTGCCACCAGTGGGGGACAGGGGTACAATGAGCAGTTCTTC
TRBV6-5	TRBJ1-1	NA	CAEHRAVGTEAFF	TGTGCAGAACACAGGGCGGTAGGCACTGAAGCTTTCTTT
TRBV18	TRBJ1-4	TRBD1	CASSPRQGAFNEKLFF	TGTGCCAGCTCACCACGGCAGGGGGCGTTTAATGAAAAACTGTTTTTT
TRBV6-7	TRBJ1-3	NA	CASIHGRVSGNTIYF	TGTGCCAGCATTCACGGGAGGGTTTCTGGAAACACCATATATTTT
TRBV15	TRBJ2-2	NA	CATSRDRLTTNTGELFF	TGTGCCACCAGCAGAGATCGTCTAACTACGAACACCGGGGAGCTGTTTTTT